Listed below are T cell receptor beta chains from one sample, sequenced in a study of siplizumab effects on memory and regulatory T cells. Clones were sequenced by immunoSEQ multiplex PCR, and TCRdb holds only the in-frame ones, with some missing. The sample yields tens of thousands of clones, about 96% seen once. The sample consisted of naive CD8+ T cells sorted from blood. Receptors originate from a human donor in good health. Both conserved end residues are part of each CDR3. Clone size is given for some rows only: seen once, a few or many times, or a class if the clone is expanded.

NA,TRBJ2-7,TRBV4-2,CASRGVPSGEQYF
NA,TRBJ2-5,TRBV9,CASSVEGVQETQYF
NA,TRBJ2-3,TRBV7-9,CASTNLIQSGTDTQYF
NA,TRBJ1-1,TRBV9,CASSVGIQSTEAFF
NA,TRBJ2-7,TRBV5-4,CASSHSTSGGPYEQYF
NA,TRBJ2-3,TRBV29-1,CSVDTGPSTDTQYF
NA,TRBJ1-1,TRBV19,CASSIGQMKLDF
NA,TRBJ2-7,TRBV27,CASSLSGGTGYEQYF
NA,TRBJ1-2,TRBV27,CASSLTGEGYTF
NA,TRBJ2-5,TRBV6-6,CASSYSGPDQYF
NA,TRBJ2-1,TRBV9,CASSVVGLGGAPNEQFF
NA,TRBJ2-3,TRBV5-1,CASSLSGTGGSTDTQYF
NA,TRBJ2-3,TRBV9,CASSEDPGGADTQYF
NA,TRBJ1-4,TRBV4-1,CASSQVVGQGNEKLFF
NA,TRBJ2-5,TRBV9,CASSPPVGGETQYF
NA,TRBJ2-2,TRBV6-5,CASSQNTGELFF
NA,TRBJ2-7,TRBV30,CAWTGNPSYEQYF
once,TRBJ1-1,TRBV5-4,CASSTGTEVLNTEAFF
NA,TRBJ2-4,TRBV29-1,CSVVSKNIQYF
NA,TRBJ1-2,TRBV6-5,CASSYSAGNYGYTF
NA,TRBJ1-3,TRBV27,CASSPGGGNTIYF
NA,TRBJ1-5,TRBV2,CASSDGLYQPQHF
NA,TRBJ2-5,TRBV4-1,CASSQGTGLETQYF
NA,TRBJ2-3,TRBV5-4,CASSLDGGAADTQYF
NA,TRBJ2-7,TRBV5-4,CASSLGGQGFYEQYF
NA,TRBJ2-5,TRBV5-4,CASSLRGLGETQYF
NA,TRBJ2-3,TRBV6-6,CASSYGVTDTQYF
NA,TRBJ1-5,TRBV4-2,CASSQDQSDLNQPQHF
NA,TRBJ2-7,TRBV5-6,CASHGGPPSYEQYF
NA,TRBJ1-5,TRBV7-9,CASTFHFQPQHF
NA,TRBJ1-2,TRBV4-1,CASSQDNGYGYTF
NA,TRBJ2-5,TRBV5-4,CASSSDTAGGHSQYF
NA,TRBJ2-3,TRBV27,CASRPPPRTDFTDTQYF
NA,TRBJ2-1,TRBV5-6,CASNPVGVNEQFF
NA,TRBJ2-1,TRBV2,CASSLWGNNEQFF
once,TRBJ1-2,TRBV11-1,CASSREQGAFYGYTF
few,TRBJ2-7,TRBV5-4,CASSSPPSYEQYF
NA,TRBJ2-2,TRBV7-7,CASRETGTGSNTGELFF
NA,TRBJ1-4,TRBV9,CASSVDPGVGEKLFF
NA,TRBJ1-2,TRBV7-3,CASSPSSGSNGYTF
NA,TRBJ1-2,TRBV5-4,CASNDGAGGNYGYTF
NA,TRBJ2-5,TRBV5-4,CASSLAETGARETQYF
NA,TRBJ1-2,TRBV28,CASSSPQQGAYGYTF
once,TRBJ2-1,TRBV12-1,CASSPLEATGETYNEQFF
NA,TRBJ2-7,TRBV6-6,CASSLGFRNEQYF
once,TRBJ2-2,TRBV29-1,CSGLAGGNTGELFF
NA,TRBJ2-7,TRBV5-5,CASSLAGNEQYF
NA,TRBJ2-1,TRBV4-2,CASSQENGGGYNEQFF